This TCR beta chain was identified in a study of blood T cell repertoires in COVID-19. For the study at large: Sample material is recorded as cDNA or gDNA derived from T cells, B-cell-depleted T cells, or PBMCs.

Germline assignment: CDR1 SGHRS and CDR2 YFSETQ. The length of the CDR3 is 14 residues. Trimming cost V 4 bases and J 4 bases, with 11 bases left between them. The table came from immunoSEQ multiplex PCR; TCRdb's copy has only in-frame clones and leaves some out. The table includes almost 95,000 clones, 72% detected once. V and J are TRBV5-1 and TRBJ1-4, with D unresolved. Sample: peripheral blood. The TCR was taken from an older woman in a cohort sampled during active or convalescent COVID-19. CDR3 bases: TGCGCCAGCAGCCTAAGCAGAGGTAATGAAAAACTGTTTTTT. Amino acid sequence: CASSLSRGNEKLFF.